This TCR beta chain was recorded in a study of shared clonotypes between healthy human individuals. Overall study: The plates for each donor numbered three CD4 naive, three CD4 memory, two CD8 naive and one CD8 memory.

Study results and caveats: Rarefaction demonstrated incomplete sorted-subset sequencing despite large depth.

Regarding this clone: The antigen is unknown.

The CDR3 is 15 amino acids. V lost 6 bases and J lost 6, with 18 bases in between. Germline CDR1 and CDR2: MDHEN and SYDVKM. Assay: immunoSEQ multiplex PCR; the TCRdb copy retains only in-frame clones and omits some. The data show a few million clones, with around 92% seen just once and roughly 0.34% held by the top ten. The sequence came from a man aged 18 to 35 in good health. Some clones in this sample may be carry-over from other donors' samples. The rearrangement joins TRBV28 to TRBJ1-5, with a tentative D call TRBD1 (5 bases). What was sequenced was naive CD4+ T cells from PBMCs. Subset specified: CD45RA+ positively selected. In DNA form, the CDR3 reads TGTGCCAGCAGCCCAGGGTGGTTGAGGGGTCAGCCCCAGCATTTT. Its translation is CASSPGWLRGQPQHF.